The subject of this entry is one T cell receptor beta chain. As originally analysed: Amplification of reference gene primers provided the estimated nucleated cell counts. Using immunoSEQ multiplex PCR, the repertoire was profiled, and TCRdb retains in-frame clones only, with some absent. That table is the source of V, J and clone size, and D and trimming were worked out from the DNA. The table lists around 310,000 clones, about nine tenths of them singletons. All enrollees were about 18 to 89 years old and from 20 to 25 US areas. The data are from a study of blood T cell repertoires in COVID-19. Study at large: Acute and convalescent COVID-19 specimens originated in the United States, Italy and Spain. Sample material is recorded as cDNA or gDNA derived from T cells, B-cell-depleted T cells, or PBMCs.

The V gene's germline CDR1 is SGHVS and CDR2 FQNEAQ. The CDR3 length is 16 residues. J lost 4 bases, V lost 5 bases, and 13 bases had no gene match. J is TRBJ2-7 and V is TRBV7-8, with 8 bases aligning to TRBD2. Sequencing was done on a sample of PBMCs or T cells enriched from blood (not recorded which). This sequence originates from a woman in her 30s who had recovered from COVID-19. In DNA, the CDR3 is TGTGCCAGCAGCCAGAGAGCTGCGACTAGCGTATACGAGCAGTACTTC. Protein: CASSQRAATSVYEQYF.